The 29 T cell receptor beta chains given below trace back to one sample, sequenced in a study of blood T cell repertoires in COVID-19. Clones were read by immunoSEQ multiplex PCR, and TCRdb kept only the in-frame ones, dropping some. The table records over 150,000 clones, 88% of them present only once. The sample was PBMCs or T cells enriched from blood (not recorded which). The receptors come from a woman between 18 and 30 years old who had recovered from COVID-19.

The V and J genes are TRBV2 and TRBJ1-3; tentatively, D is TRBD1 (5 bases). The CDR3 runs 14 residues. Germline CDR1 reads SNHLY; CDR2 reads FYNNEI. Trimming took 4 bases from V and 2 from J, leaving 9 bases between them. CDR3 region: CASSVGRAGNTIYF. In DNA, the CDR3 is TGTGCCAGCAGTGTGGGCAGGGCTGGAAACACCATATATTTT.

The J gene is TRBJ1-3, the V gene TRBV29-1, with D possibly matching TRBD1 (6 bases). The CDR3 has 15 residues. The V end was cut by 4 bases, the J end by 2 bases, with 15 bases between. Germline V lookup: CDR1 SQVTM, CDR2 ANQGSEA. CDR3 bases: TGCAGCGTTGGGCTTACAGGGACGGCTGGAAACACCATATATTTT. Protein: CSVGLTGTAGNTIYF.

The chain links TRBV5-1 to TRBJ1-1; 8 bases match TRBD1. CDR3 length equals 15 residues. The V and J ends lost 5 bases and 4 bases, in that order; junction bases with no gene match: 10. Looked up from germline, CDR1 is SGHRS and CDR2 is YFSETQ. The CDR3 coding sequence is TGCGCCAGCAGTCCATCTTGGGACAGGAGCACTGAAGCTTTCTTT. Translating it yields CASSPSWDRSTEAFF.

The genes are TRBV19 and TRBJ1-5, with 9 bases lining up with TRBD1. The CDR3 is 17 residues long. CDR1 and CDR2 (germline): LNHDA, SQIVND (reference sequence). V lost 6 bases, J lost 1 base, and 10 bases stayed unmatched. The CDR3 bases are TGTGCCAGTAGCGTCGCGGGACAGGGCGTAAGCAATCAGCCCCAGCATTTT. Translating it yields CASSVAGQGVSNQPQHF.

The chain couples TRBV6-5 to TRBJ2-5; D is unclear. V dropped 0 bases and J dropped 1 base, with 6 bases sitting between them. This CDR3 spans 14 amino acids. The germline gives CDR1 MNHEY, CDR2 SVGAGI. This CDR3 is CASSYSRLQETQYF. Here the CDR3 DNA reads TGTGCCAGCAGTTACTCGAGACTCCAAGAGACCCAGTACTTC.

V is TRBV18 and J is TRBJ1-2; 8 bases agree with TRBD1. J lost 6 bases, V lost 1 base, and 4 bases had no gene match. The CDR3 consists of 14 residues. CDR1 KGHSH and CDR2 LQKENI come from the germline V gene. The CDR3 loop is CASSPLDREHGYTF. As DNA, the CDR3 is TGTGCCAGCTCACCACTGGACAGGGAGCATGGCTACACCTTC.

V gene TRBV12-3 or TRBV12-4 combines with J gene TRBJ1-1; D not resolved. Trimming took off 5 bases at V and 8 bases at J, with 12 bases between the two ends. This CDR3 contains 12 residues. CDR3 nucleotide sequence: TGTGCCAGCAGTCTGAGCTACGGGGAAGCTTTCTTT. Translation gives CASSLSYGEAFF.

This sequence joins TRBV27 and TRBJ1-1; 12 bases align to TRBD1. The CDR3 is made up of 15 amino acids. V was clipped by 6 bases and J by 0 bases; unmatched bases: 2. Germline V gene lookup returns CDR1 MNHEY and CDR2 SMNVEV (reference sequence). This chain's CDR3 is CASRGTGGMNTEAFF. DNA of the CDR3: TGTGCCAGCAGAGGGACAGGGGGCATGAACACTGAAGCTTTCTTT.

The chain is built from TRBV18 and TRBJ2-7; TRBD2 matches 13 bases. V shed 3 bases, J shed 1 base, and the junction held 12 bases outside the gene matches. The CDR3 contains 19 residues. The germline CDR1 and CDR2 sequences are KGHSH and LQKENI. CDR3 DNA sequence: TGTGCCAGCTCACCCGGACAAGGGGGACTAGCGGGAAGATCCTACGAGCAGTACTTC. Amino acids: CASSPGQGGLAGRSYEQYF.

V usage is TRBV7-3 and J usage is TRBJ2-5; possible D gene TRBD2, 6 bases. Germline lookup yields CDR1 SGHTA and CDR2 FQGTGA. The CDR3 totals 15 residues. Trimming shortened V by 4 bases and J by 5 bases, and 17 bases separated the two germline ends. The CDR3 region has the DNA TGTGCCAGCAGCTGGACGGGACTCGCAGGGGAGACCCAGTACTTC. Its protein is CASSWTGLAGETQYF.

The chain carries TRBV30 and TRBJ2-1; D gene unclear. V lost 4 bases and J lost 10, with 14 bases in between. The CDR3 consists of 12 residues. Germline loops: CDR1 GTSNPN, CDR2 SVGIG (reference sequence). Here the CDR3 DNA reads TGTGCCTGGAAGGAAGACTCTCTGGAGCAGTTCTTC. Protein product: CAWKEDSLEQFF.

This chain joins TRBV19 and TRBJ1-4; D remains unclear. Germline-derived CDR1 and CDR2 are LNHDA and SQIVND (reference sequence). CDR3 length: 12 residues. The V and J ends lost 5 bases and 4 bases respectively, with 5 bases between them. CDR3 sequence: CASSRDNEKLFF. CDR3 DNA: TGTGCCAGTAGTCGGGATAATGAAAAACTGTTTTTT.

V and J are TRBV30 and TRBJ1-6, with a weak D call TRBD1 (5 bases). CDR3 size: 13 residues. Germline assignment: CDR1 GTSNPN and CDR2 SVGIG (reference sequence). V shed 3 bases and J shed 5 bases, with 8 bases lying between them. This chain's CDR3 is CAWRTANNSPLHF. Written as DNA, the CDR3 is TGTGCCTGGAGGACAGCTAATAATTCACCCCTCCACTTT.

Notes on this clone: Compared with germline, one end of the junction differs, possibly owing to a read error. This chain joins TRBV7-7 and TRBJ2-7; 11 bases line up with TRBD1. This CDR3 contains 16 residues. Germline values: CDR1 SSHAT, CDR2 FNYEAQ (reference sequence). Written as DNA, the CDR3 is TGTGCTAGCAGCTTAGGGGGACAGGGGGGCGACTACGAGCAGTACTTC. The encoded protein is CASSLGGQGGDYEQYF.

V gene TRBV7-9 combines with J gene TRBJ2-7, with D possibly being TRBD1 (6 bases). Germline V lookup: CDR1 SEHNR, CDR2 FQNEAQ (reference sequence). V lost 2 bases and J 4 bases, leaving 18 bases between the germline ends. The CDR3 covers 16 residues. The CDR3 protein is CASSLRSGRGGYEQYF. The DNA for the CDR3 is TGTGCCAGCAGCTTAAGGTCGGGCAGGGGCGGATACGAGCAGTACTTC.

The chain uses TRBV18 and TRBJ2-1; 10 bases agree with TRBD2. Germline V gene lookup returns CDR1 KGHSH and CDR2 LQKENI. Unmatched junction bases numbered 16, after V lost 6 bases and J lost 8 bases. There are 17 residues in the CDR3. The CDR3 is CASSLQRGSGRDDEQFF. The CDR3 DNA reads as TGTGCCAGCTCGCTTCAACGGGGGAGCGGGAGGGACGATGAGCAGTTCTTC.

This chain connects TRBV28 to TRBJ1-1; no reliable D call. From germline, CDR1 is MDHEN and CDR2 SYDVKM. The CDR3 spans 15 residues. Trimming stripped 8 bases from V and 1 base from J, with 17 bases between. CDR3 nucleotides: TGTGCCAGCGGTCGAAGAAACCTTAGGAACACTGAAGCTTTCTTT. This gives the protein CASGRRNLRNTEAFF.

V usage is TRBV18 and J usage is TRBJ2-3, with 8 bases aligning to TRBD2. Germline CDR1 and CDR2: KGHSH and LQKENI. The V gene end was trimmed by 3 bases and the J gene end by 2 bases; junction bases not matched to a gene: 7. The CDR3 consists of 16 residues. CDR3 sequence: CASSPQLAEYTDTQYF. In nucleotides, the CDR3 is TGTGCCAGCTCACCCCAACTAGCGGAGTACACAGATACGCAGTATTTT.

This chain uses TRBV9 with TRBJ2-3; maybe TRBD1 (5 bases). Germline V gene lookup returns CDR1 SGDLS and CDR2 YYNGEE. The ends were cut back, 4 bases at V and 6 bases at J, with 9 bases in the middle. The CDR3 extends over 12 amino acids. The chain's CDR3 is CASSPGLDTQYF. The CDR3 DNA sequence: TGTGCCAGCAGCCCAGGGCTCGATACGCAGTATTTT.

This chain links TRBV6-5 with TRBJ1-5; D gene uncertain. The CDR3 sequence is 12 residues long. V was clipped by 8 bases and J by 7 bases, with 12 bases between them. Germline CDR1 MNHEY, CDR2 SVGAGI. CDR3 coding DNA: TGTGCCAGCCGGGGTCTAGGGCAGCCCCAGCATTTT. Translation: CASRGLGQPQHF.

The rearrangement joins TRBV7-8 to TRBJ1-2, with TRBD1 identical over 9 bases. There are 14 residues in the CDR3. The ends lost 4 bases at V and 5 bases at J; junction bases unmatched: 5. Germline values: CDR1 SGHVS, CDR2 FQNEAQ. The CDR3 region is CASSWDREGYGYTF. The CDR3 DNA reads as TGTGCCAGCAGCTGGGACAGGGAGGGTTATGGCTACACCTTC.

The rearrangement uses TRBV28 and TRBJ2-7; tentative D call: TRBD1 (6 bases). Germline CDR1 MDHEN, CDR2 SYDVKM. Trimming took 7 bases from V and 5 from J, leaving 21 bases between them. The CDR3 contains 15 residues. DNA for the CDR3: TGTGCCAGCACTCAACCACTAGGGGGAGACCACGAGCAGTACTTC. It encodes CASTQPLGGDHEQYF.

V and J are TRBV9 and TRBJ2-7; TRBD2 matches 7 bases. V was pared by 3 bases and J by 2 bases, with 8 bases of the junction left unmatched. Germline loops: CDR1 SGDLS, CDR2 YYNGEE. CDR3 length: 15 amino acids. CDR3 residues: CASSGRGSGTYEQYF. The DNA for the CDR3 is TGTGCCAGCAGCGGACGCGGGAGTGGTACCTACGAGCAGTACTTC.

CDR3 in DNA: TGTGCCAGCAGCGGAGGACAGGTCAGGGGTCAGCCCCAGCATTTT. This translates into CASSGGQVRGQPQHF. The chain joins TRBV5-6 to TRBJ1-5, with 7 bases fitting TRBD1. The junction had 10 bases not matched to a gene; V was cut back by 4 bases and J by 6 bases. Per germline, CDR1 SGHDT and CDR2 YYEEEE. This CDR3 is built from 15 residues.

DNA for the CDR3: TGTGCCAGCAGTCTCTCCGGGGGGATCGGCGAGCAGTTCTTC. Its translation: CASSLSGGIGEQFF. The chain has TRBV6-5 and TRBJ2-1, with 7 bases fitting TRBD2. V lost 5 bases, J lost 10 bases, and 11 bases stayed unmatched. The CDR3 is made up of 14 amino acids. Germline CDR1 MNHEY, CDR2 SVGAGI.

This sequence joins TRBV21-1 and TRBJ1-6. TRBV21-1 is recorded as a pseudogene. CDR3 length: 9 amino acids. CDR3 in DNA: TGTGCCAGACTTACACCCCTCCACTTT. Translating it yields CARLTPLHF.

The chain is built from TRBV24-1 and TRBJ2-3; 10 bases are shared with TRBD1. Looked up from germline, CDR1 is KGHDR and CDR2 is SFDVKD. With V trimmed by 6 bases and J by 6 bases, 5 bases remained unmatched. The CDR3 covers 14 residues. CDR3 nucleotide sequence: TGTGCCACCAGTCGGAGGACAGGGGGGGATACGCAGTATTTT. This encodes CATSRRTGGDTQYF.

On this clone: Additional DNA sequences in this sample encode the identical CDR3. V is TRBV7-2 and J is TRBJ1-5, with D perhaps matching TRBD1 (6 bases). This CDR3 has 13 amino acids. Germline V gene data show CDR1 as SGHTA and CDR2 as FQGNSA. The V gene lost 3 bases and the J gene lost 4 bases, with 7 bases spanning the gap. CDR3 loop: CASSLTGNQPQHF. The CDR3 DNA is TGTGCCAGCAGCTTGACAGGAAATCAGCCCCAGCATTTT.

The chain is built from TRBV27 and TRBJ2-1, with 8 bases aligning to TRBD2. There are 15 residues in the CDR3. V was pared by 4 bases and J by 6 bases, with 8 bases of the junction left unmatched. Per the germline V gene, CDR1 is MNHEY and CDR2 is SMNVEV (reference sequence). The chain's CDR3 is CASSSRLALGNEQFF. For the CDR3, the DNA is TGTGCCAGCAGTTCCCGACTAGCGCTGGGCAATGAGCAGTTCTTC.